These 2 T cell receptor beta chains originate from one sample sequenced in a study of T cell responses to AZD1222 COVID-19 vaccine. Data came from immunoSEQ multiplex PCR; TCRdb stores just in-frame clones and leaves some out. The repertoire includes some 150,000 clones, around 92% of them detected once, and about 4% sits in the top ten. The starting material was peripheral blood, obtained on day 0 of MenACWY control vaccination. These receptors were taken from an adult in good health.

V is TRBV11-3 and J is TRBJ1-2; D is undetermined. Trimming removed 2 bases from V and 7 bases from J, with 8 bases in between. The germline V gene has CDR1 SGHNT and CDR2 YENEEA. CDR3 length: 12 residues. CDR3 sequence (DNA): TGTGCCAGCAGCTTACTTATGAGTGGCTACACCTTC. It is translated as CASSLLMSGYTF.

This rearrangement joins TRBV12-5 to TRBJ2-2; D not certain. CDR1 and CDR2 (germline): LGHNT, FRNRAP. The CDR3 contains 16 residues. V was shortened by 6 bases and J by 0 bases, with 14 bases between the two germline ends. Here the CDR3 reads CASGQGFPPNTGELFF. The CDR3 DNA follows: TGTGCTAGTGGACAAGGGTTTCCCCCGAACACCGGGGAGCTGTTTTTT.